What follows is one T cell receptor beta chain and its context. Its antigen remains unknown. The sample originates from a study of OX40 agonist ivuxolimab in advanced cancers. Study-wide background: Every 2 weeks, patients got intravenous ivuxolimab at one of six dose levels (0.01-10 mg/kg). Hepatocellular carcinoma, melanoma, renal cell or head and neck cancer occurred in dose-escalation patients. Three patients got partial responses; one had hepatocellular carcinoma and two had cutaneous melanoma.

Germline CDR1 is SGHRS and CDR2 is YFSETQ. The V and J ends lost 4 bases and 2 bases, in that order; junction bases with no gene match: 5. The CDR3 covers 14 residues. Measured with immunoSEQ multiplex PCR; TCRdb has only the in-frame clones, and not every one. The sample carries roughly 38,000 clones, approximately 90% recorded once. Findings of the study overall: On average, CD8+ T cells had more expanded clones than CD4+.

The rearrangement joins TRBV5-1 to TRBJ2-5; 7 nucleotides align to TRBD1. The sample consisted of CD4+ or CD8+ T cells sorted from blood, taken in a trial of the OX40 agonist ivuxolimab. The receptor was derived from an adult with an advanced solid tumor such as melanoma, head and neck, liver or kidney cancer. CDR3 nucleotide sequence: TGCGCCAGCAGCCTCGGGACAGCACAAGAGACCCAGTACTTC. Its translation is CASSLGTAQETQYF.